This TCR beta chain came from a study of blood T cells in healthy people across ages. Overall study results and limits: It was held that diversity estimates obtained from one million T cells represented underestimates.

About this clonotype itself: Its antigen is as yet unknown.

Per the germline V gene, CDR1 is SNHLY and CDR2 is FYNNEI. CDR3 size: 13 residues. Between the trimmed V and J ends, which lost 7 bases and 0 bases, there was a span of 9 bases. Alongside a J-beta primer mix, a sample-barcoded 5' primer served in a second PCR lasting about 7 to 11 cycles. CDR3-containing paired-end reads numbering at least 2.5 million came from each sample. MiXCR was run by TCRdb on the 5' RACE reads, yielding one entry per CDR3 protein. The repertoire consists of approximately 810,000 distinct CDR3 sequences, with around 36% occurring once and the leading ten covering 10% to 15%. The chain employs TRBV2 and TRBJ1-2; no clear D gene. This sequence was found in a man aged 18 to 30 in good health. The sequencing sample was made of blood. CDR3 in amino acids: CASIRIANYGYTF. The DNA for the CDR3 is TGTGCCAGCATCCGGATCGCTAACTATGGCTACACCTTC.